A selection of T cell receptor beta chains follows, all from one sample in a study of blood T cells in healthy people across ages. TCRdb redid the calling of the 5' RACE reads with MiXCR, one entry per CDR3 protein. The data show 600,000 or so distinct CDR3 sequences, with roughly 21% seen just once and under 4% held by the top ten. Material: blood. The receptor source for this set is a man in his 70s in good health. CDR3s include the opening cysteine and the closing phenylalanine or tryptophan. A D gene is named only where the DNA matches it firmly. Where a row states a size, it is once, few, many or the class of an expanded clone; other rows omit it.

j_call v_call d_call clone_size cdr3_nt cdr3_aa
TRBJ1-2 TRBV28 . few TGTGCCAGCAGTACCAGTATCTATGGCTACACCTTC CASSTSIYGYTF
TRBJ2-1 TRBV6-2/TRBV6-3 . few TGTGCCAGCGGACAGGGAGGGAATGAGCAGTTCTTC CASGQGGNEQFF
TRBJ1-1 TRBV11-2 . few TGTGCCAGCAGAAGGGACGGCCCGAACACTGAAGCTTTCTTT CASRRDGPNTEAFF
TRBJ1-4 TRBV20-1 . . TGCAGTGCTAGAGATGGTCAGGGCGGGGAAAAACTGTTTTTT CSARDGQGGEKLFF
TRBJ2-3 TRBV9 TRBD2 many TGTGCCAGCAGCGTAGGACTAGCGGACACAGATACGCAGTATTTT CASSVGLADTDTQYF
TRBJ2-1 TRBV6-1 . . TGTGCCAGCAGTGGAACGGTCCTGGGGGGCAATGAGCAGTTCTTC CASSGTVLGGNEQFF
TRBJ2-1 TRBV5-1 . few TGCGCCAGCACCCGCCAGGGTTGGGATGAGCAGTTCTTC CASTRQGWDEQFF
TRBJ2-1 TRBV5-1 TRBD2 few TGCGCCAGCACGGGACTAGCGGGAGGGGTTAACAATGAGCAGTTCTTC CASTGLAGGVNNEQFF
TRBJ2-5 TRBV7-6 TRBD2 few TGTGCCAGCAGCTTAAGCGGGAGTGTAGAGACCCAGTACTTC CASSLSGSVETQYF
TRBJ2-7 TRBV20-1 TRBD1 many TGCAGTGCTACCCCCTCCGGGACAGGTATCTACGAGCAGTACTTC CSATPSGTGIYEQYF
TRBJ1-2 TRBV20-1 TRBD1 few TGCAGTGCTAGAGATCAGACAGGGGGGCCGGCCAACCCGCTTGTGATCTATGGCTACACCTTC CSARDQTGGPANPLVIYGYTF
TRBJ1-2 TRBV9 . . TGTGCCAGCAGCGTAGAGGTCAGGGGTGGTAACTATGGCTACACCTTC CASSVEVRGGNYGYTF
TRBJ1-1 TRBV29-1 . few TGCAGCGTTGACCCTAGCCGTGAAGCTTTCTTT CSVDPSREAFF
TRBJ1-1 TRBV9 . few TGTGCCAGCAGCGTAGGGGCAGGCGACATGAACACTGAAGCTTTCTTT CASSVGAGDMNTEAFF